The sequence of this TCR beta chain was determined in a study of glioma-infiltrating T cells. The germline V gene has CDR1 LNHDA and CDR2 SQIVND (reference sequence). This CDR3 is built from 19 residues. V shed 3 bases and J 6 bases; nucleotides not matched to a gene: 17. TCR alpha and beta CDR3 regions were amplified from RNA using iRepertoire nested multiplex PCR. TCRdb redid the calling of the multiplex PCR reads with MiXCR, one entry per CDR3 protein. The sample lists around 150,000 distinct CDR3 sequences; approximately 39% were seen once. This clonotype was found a few times. V usage is TRBV19 and J usage is TRBJ2-1, with 10 bases matching TRBD2. The sequence derives from a human donor with low-grade glioma or glioblastoma, undergoing nonglioma brain surgery, or in good health (not recorded which). Sequenced: glioma tissue, nonneoplastic brain tissue, or PBMCs (not recorded which). As DNA, the CDR3 is TGTGCCAGTAGTATGAACCCACTAAACCCTAGCGGGAGAGGCAATGAGCAGTTCTTC. Its translation is CASSMNPLNPSGRGNEQFF.